Presented here are 4 T cell receptor beta chains from one specimen sequenced in a study of shared clonotypes between healthy human individuals. Data came from immunoSEQ multiplex PCR; TCRdb stores just in-frame clones and leaves some out. The table shows some 2.3 million clones, with over 85% occurring only once. Sample: naive CD4+ T cells from PBMCs. This sample's subset: CD45RA+ positively selected. These receptors were collected from a man younger than 30 in good health. Some clones in this sample may be carry-over from other donors' samples.

The CDR3 DNA reads as TGCGCCAGCAGCCGCGGTGGGGCTAGCGGGAAGACCTACGAGCAGTACTTC. This translates into CASSRGGASGKTYEQYF. The rearrangement joins TRBV5-1 to TRBJ2-7, with 9 positions matching TRBD2. Germline lookup yields CDR1 SGHRS and CDR2 YFSETQ. The CDR3 spans 17 residues. V lost 4 bases, J lost 2 bases, and 13 bases stayed unmatched.

The CDR3 sequence: CASSLLPAGENTGELFF. The CDR3 coding sequence is TGTGCCAGCAGCTTACTTCCAGCGGGGGAGAACACCGGGGAGCTGTTTTTT. The genes are TRBV7-9 and TRBJ2-2; TRBD2 matches 8 bases. Germline values: CDR1 SEHNR, CDR2 FQNEAQ (reference sequence). The V gene end was trimmed by 2 bases and the J gene end by 1 base; junction bases not matched to a gene: 6. This CDR3 comprises 17 residues.

This clone was counted only a few times. J is TRBJ1-2 and V is TRBV6-5; D is possibly TRBD1 (6 bases). V lost 5 bases and J lost 6, with 16 bases in between. The CDR3 extends over 14 amino acids. Germline V gene lookup returns CDR1 MNHEY and CDR2 SVGAGI. The CDR3 protein is CASSPLGGEDGYTF. The CDR3 DNA follows: TGTGCCAGCAGTCCCCTAGGGGGGGAAGATGGCTACACCTTC.

The DNA of the CDR3 is TGTGCCAGCAGCGTAGGACCGGGAACTGTAGGTGAAGCTTTCTTT. Translated: CASSVGPGTVGEAFF. This rearrangement joins TRBV9 to TRBJ1-1; no firm D call. V was trimmed by 0 bases and J by 7 bases, leaving 16 bases between them. CDR3 length equals 15 residues. Germline-derived CDR1 and CDR2 are SGDLS and YYNGEE.